This T cell receptor (beta chain) was obtained from a study of blood T cell repertoires in COVID-19. Study at large: Nucleic acid was either cDNA or gDNA, and it came from T cells, B-cell-depleted T cells, or PBMCs.

This CDR3 spans 15 amino acids. Germline CDR1 SGHRS, CDR2 YFSETQ. V gave up 4 bases and J gave up 4 bases, with 17 bases separating them. Per the original data handling: The assay estimated nucleated cells by amplifying reference gene primers. The data were produced by immunoSEQ multiplex PCR, yet TCRdb's version contains in-frame clones alone and is incomplete. The DNA gave D and trimming, while V, J and clone size come from that table. The sample includes about 140,000 clones, 80% to 90% seen only once; the top ten take 1.5%. Only one count was recorded for this clone. The sample consisted of peripheral blood. The TCR originated in a woman aged 55-69 years with acute or convalescent COVID-19. This chain joins TRBV5-1 and TRBJ1-1; no firm D call. This CDR3 reads CASSVNGGDRTEAFF. The CDR3 region has the DNA TGCGCCAGCAGCGTAAATGGAGGCGATCGCACTGAAGCTTTCTTT.